The source of this T cell receptor beta chain is a study of Ad26.COV2.S vaccination and SARS-CoV-2 variants. Germline CDR1 is MDHEN and CDR2 is SYDVKM. This CDR3 is 12 amino acids long. The V end lost 6 bases, the J end lost 6 bases, and 9 bases lay between the germline ends. Using immunoSEQ multiplex PCR, the repertoire was profiled, and TCRdb retains in-frame clones only, with some absent. This table has approximately 300,000 clones, 86% appearing once. Treatment of the sample: over 15 received Ad26.COV2.S at low or high dose, single or two shots; 5 received placebo; per-sample allocation not given. Day 63 following the first vaccine or placebo injection was when the samples were taken.

Source: peripheral blood, taken in a trial of Ad26.COV2.S vaccine versus placebo. This sequence was found in a person between 18 and 59 years old who received the Ad26.COV2.S COVID-19 vaccine or a placebo. The genes are TRBV28 and TRBJ1-5; maybe TRBD1 (5 bases). For the CDR3, the DNA is TGTGCCAGCAGGCCCGGGGGTCAGCCCCAGCATTTT. Translating gives CASRPGGQPQHF. Full variable domain (missing parts from reference TRBV28 and TRBJ1-5): DVKVTQSSRYLVKRTGEKVFLECVQDMDHENMFWYRQDPGLGLRLIYFSYDVKMKEKGDIPEGYSVSREKKERFSLILESASTNQTSMYLCASRPGGQPQHFGDGTRLSIL.